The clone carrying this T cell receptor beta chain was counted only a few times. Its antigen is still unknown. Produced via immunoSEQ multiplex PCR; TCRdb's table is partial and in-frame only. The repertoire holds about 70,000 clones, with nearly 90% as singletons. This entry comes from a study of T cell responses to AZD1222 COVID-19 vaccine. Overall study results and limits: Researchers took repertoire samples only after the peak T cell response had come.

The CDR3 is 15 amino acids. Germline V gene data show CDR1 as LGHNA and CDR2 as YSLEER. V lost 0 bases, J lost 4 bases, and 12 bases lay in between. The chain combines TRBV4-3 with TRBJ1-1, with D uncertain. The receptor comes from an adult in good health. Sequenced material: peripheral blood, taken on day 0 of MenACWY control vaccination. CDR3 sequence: CASSQDLNGPTEAFF. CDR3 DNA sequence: TGCGCCAGCAGCCAAGATCTTAATGGGCCCACTGAAGCTTTCTTT.